These 23 T cell receptor beta chains were all obtained from the same sample, sequenced in a study of T cell responses to AZD1222 COVID-19 vaccine. Some clones are missing from TCRdb's copy, which holds only in-frame ones; the method was immunoSEQ multiplex PCR. This table has about 72,000 clones, roughly nine tenths appearing once. The sample in question was peripheral blood, obtained 28 days after the second AZD1222 dose. The source is an adult who received the AZD1222 COVID-19 vaccine.

V and J are TRBV3-1 (or the pseudogene TRBV3-2) and TRBJ1-2; TRBD1 agrees at 7 bases. Germline trimming cut 4 bases from V and 2 bases from J; bases unmatched to any gene: 7. CDR3 length: 15 residues. Germline CDR1 is LGHDT and CDR2 is YNNKEL (reference sequence). The CDR3 coding sequence is TGTGCCAGCAGCCGGGGAGGGGGCGCGAACTATGGCTACACCTTC. Amino acid sequence: CASSRGGGANYGYTF.

This chain connects TRBV7-6 to TRBJ2-1; 12 positions match TRBD2. The CDR3 has 15 residues. The junction had 8 bases not matched to a gene; V was cut back by 5 bases and J by 9 bases. Germline CDR1 reads SGHVS; CDR2 reads FNYEAQ. The CDR3 is CASSPRLAGESEQFF. The CDR3 DNA reads TGTGCCAGCAGCCCGAGACTAGCGGGAGAGAGTGAGCAGTTCTTC. Drawing the rest from reference TRBV7-6 and TRBJ2-1, the complete variable domain is GAGVSQSPRYKVTKRGQDVALRCDPISGHVSLYWYRQALGQGPEFLTYFNYEAQQDKSGLPNDRFSAERPEGSISTLTIQRTEQRDSAMYRCASSPRLAGESEQFFGPGTRLTVL.

V gene TRBV4-3 combines with J gene TRBJ2-7, with a tentative D call TRBD2 (6 bases). Germline CDR1 and CDR2: LGHNA and YSLEER. The V end lost 5 bases, the J end lost 4 bases, and 18 bases lay between the germline ends. CDR3 length: 15 amino acids. CDR3 loop: CASSSGLRGVYEQYF. The CDR3 nucleotides are TGCGCCAGCAGCTCAGGCCTCCGCGGGGTATACGAGCAGTACTTC.

The V and J genes are TRBV5-6 and TRBJ1-2; D gene ambiguous. V lost 0 bases, J lost 5 bases, and 8 bases lay in between. In germline, CDR1 is SGHDT, CDR2 YYEEEE. The CDR3 runs 13 residues. CDR3 coding DNA: TGTGCCAGCAGCTTGGGCCAGCCGTATGGCTACACCTTC. It codes for CASSLGQPYGYTF.

V and J are TRBV7-2 and TRBJ1-1; 7 bases line up with TRBD1. The CDR3 is 15 amino acids. V trimming: 2 bases; J trimming: 5 bases; junction bases outside the gene matches: 8. CDR1 and CDR2 from the germline V gene are SGHTA and FQGNSA. The CDR3 nucleotides read TGTGCCAGCAGCTTATTGTGGCAGGGGGGGACTGAAGCTTTCTTT. Protein product: CASSLLWQGGTEAFF.

The rearrangement joins TRBV4-3 to TRBJ2-3, with D perhaps matching TRBD2 (6 bases). This CDR3 region has 16 residues. CDR1 is LGHNA and CDR2 is YSLEER in the germline V gene. Trimming took 2 bases from V and 0 from J, leaving 12 bases between them. CDR3 amino acids: CASSQTPTRSTDTQYF. CDR3 coding DNA: TGCGCCAGCAGCCAAACCCCGACTAGGAGCACAGATACGCAGTATTTT.

This clone was counted a single time. V usage is TRBV29-1 and J usage is TRBJ2-2, with unresolved D. The CDR3 is 14 residues long. V lost 3 bases to trimming and J lost 2 bases, with 10 bases between them. Per the germline V gene, CDR1 is SQVTM and CDR2 is ANQGSEA. CDR3 residues: CSVEISGNTGELFF. The CDR3 DNA reads TGCAGCGTTGAGATATCGGGCAACACCGGGGAGCTGTTTTTT.

This clone was observed a few times. The V call is TRBV10-3, the J call TRBJ2-1; TRBD2 matches at 7 bases. Germline V CDR1 and CDR2: ENHRY, SYGVKD. Trimming cost V 10 bases and J 8 bases; bases outside gene matches: 5. CDR3 length: 11 residues. Here the CDR3 reads CATLGRDEQFF. For the CDR3, the DNA is TGTGCCACGTTAGGGAGGGATGAGCAGTTCTTC.

The chain recombines TRBV5-8 with TRBJ1-4, with D possibly being TRBD1 (6 bases). CDR3 length: 15 amino acids. Trimming cost V 2 bases and J 6 bases, with 14 bases left between them. The V gene's germline CDR1 is SGHTS and CDR2 YDEGEE. CDR3 sequence: CASSLGRGVDEKLFF. The CDR3 DNA follows: TGTGCCAGCAGCTTAGGCAGGGGAGTGGATGAAAAACTGTTTTTT.

The J gene is TRBJ1-1, the V gene TRBV28; TRBD1 aligns across 7 bases. Germline CDR1 reads MDHEN; CDR2 reads SYDVKM. V shed 5 bases and J 3 bases; nucleotides not matched to a gene: 12. The CDR3 has 16 residues. The DNA of the CDR3 is TGTGCCAGCAGTGTCCCGGGACAGAAAGGATACACTGAAGCTTTCTTT. Translated: CASSVPGQKGYTEAFF.

The chain employs TRBV30 and TRBJ1-2; TRBD1 might be the D (5 bases). Trimming removed 3 bases from V and 8 bases from J, with 13 bases in between. Germline V lookup: CDR1 GTSNPN, CDR2 SVGIG (reference sequence). This CDR3 spans 12 amino acids. In nucleotides, the CDR3 is TGTGCCTGGAGGGAGGGGAGGAGGGGCTACACCTTC. Protein sequence: CAWREGRRGYTF.

The gene calls are TRBV23-1 and TRBJ2-5; TRBD1 agrees at 8 bases. TRBV23-1 is filed as an ORF, its function uncertain. V gave up 0 bases and J gave up 4 bases; unmatched junction bases: 7. This CDR3 comprises 16 residues. Here the CDR3 reads CASSQSPDRVLETQYF. The DNA for the CDR3 is TGCGCCAGCAGTCAATCCCCGGACAGGGTTTTAGAGACCCAGTACTTC.

The chain joins TRBV6-5 to TRBJ2-3; 8 nucleotides align to TRBD2. V trimming: 6 bases; J trimming: 4 bases; junction bases outside the gene matches: 3. The CDR3 sequence is 13 residues long. The germline CDR1 and CDR2 sequences are MNHEY and SVGAGI. CDR3 protein: CASRGLAADTQYF. CDR3 bases: TGTGCCAGCAGAGGACTAGCAGCAGATACGCAGTATTTT.

This chain connects TRBV7-8 to TRBJ2-7, with D possibly being TRBD1 (5 bases). Germline CDR1 is SGHVS and CDR2 is FQNEAQ. The V gene lost 0 bases and the J gene lost 12 bases, with 12 bases spanning the gap. The length of the CDR3 is 12 residues. The CDR3 bases are TGTGCCAGCAGCTTAGCGCAGGACAATCTGTACTTC. This sequence encodes CASSLAQDNLYF.

J is TRBJ1-6 and V is TRBV30; possibly TRBD1 for D (5 bases). V was pared by 6 bases and J by 7 bases, with 13 bases between. The CDR3 is 13 amino acids. Germline loops: CDR1 GTSNPN, CDR2 SVGIG (reference sequence). CDR3 sequence: CACPRARNSPLHF. CDR3 in DNA: TGTGCCTGTCCCAGGGCGCGGAATTCACCCCTCCACTTT.

V usage is TRBV7-9 and J usage is TRBJ2-3; 10 nucleotides match TRBD1. The CDR3 extends over 14 amino acids. Per germline, CDR1 SEHNR and CDR2 FQNEAQ (reference sequence). V shed 6 bases and J 5 bases; nucleotides not matched to a gene: 5. The CDR3 DNA reads TGTGCCAGCAGTTGGGACAGGGGCGGAGATACGCAGTATTTT. It encodes CASSWDRGGDTQYF.

The rearrangement uses TRBV7-2 and TRBJ1-4; tentative D call: TRBD1 (6 bases). Germline lookup yields CDR1 SGHTA and CDR2 FQGNSA. The CDR3 is made up of 14 amino acids. Deletions cut 5 bases from V and 6 bases from J, with 13 bases between. CDR3 coding DNA: TGTGCCAGCAGCCTTATACAGGGAGATGAAAAACTGTTTTTT. Translated, it gives CASSLIQGDEKLFF.

This clone was counted between two and nine times. This chain links TRBV19 with TRBJ1-4, with 7 bases matching TRBD1. Per germline, CDR1 LNHDA and CDR2 SQIVND (reference sequence). CDR3 length: 13 residues. Trimming at V came to 3 bases and at J to 7 bases, leaving 2 bases not matched to a gene. Here the CDR3 reads CASSIRGPEKLFF. Written as DNA, the CDR3 is TGTGCCAGTAGTATTAGGGGGCCTGAAAAACTGTTTTTT.

The chain is built from TRBV5-5 and TRBJ1-5, with D hard to call. Between the trimmed V and J ends, which lost 0 bases and 7 bases, there was a span of 14 bases. Per the germline V gene, CDR1 is SGHKS and CDR2 is YYEKEE (reference sequence). The CDR3 is 15 amino acids. In nucleotides, the CDR3 is TGTGCCAGCAGCTTGGCCTTCGACTTCGGCCAGCCCCAGCATTTT. It yields the protein CASSLAFDFGQPQHF.

The chain joins TRBV7-8 to TRBJ1-5; possible D gene TRBD1, 5 bases. This CDR3 has 15 amino acids. Trimming cost V 1 base and J 1 base, with 8 bases left between them. In germline, CDR1 is SGHVS, CDR2 FQNEAQ. This CDR3 is CASSLEGASNQPQHF. The CDR3 DNA reads TGTGCCAGCAGCTTAGAAGGGGCCAGCAATCAGCCCCAGCATTTT. Full variable domain (outside the CDR3, taken from reference TRBV7-8 and TRBJ1-5): GAGVSQSPRYKVAKRGQDVALRCDPISGHVSLFWYQQALGQGPEFLTYFQNEAQLDKSGLPSDRFFAERPEGSVSTLKIQRTQQEDSAVYLCASSLEGASNQPQHFGDGTRLSIL.

The rearrangement links TRBV7-9 to TRBJ1-1; TRBD1 might be the D (6 bases). V was cut by 4 bases and J by 4 bases, with 16 bases left in between. The germline V gene has CDR1 SEHNR and CDR2 FQNEAQ (reference sequence). There are 15 residues in the CDR3. CDR3 coding DNA: TGTGCCAGCAGCTGGGAACAGGGAGGTGGCACTGAAGCTTTCTTT. Translation: CASSWEQGGGTEAFF.

The J gene is TRBJ1-1, the V gene TRBV27; the match to TRBD1 covers 11 bases. This CDR3 has 16 amino acids. Germline-derived CDR1 and CDR2 are MNHEY and SMNVEV (reference sequence). The V gene end was trimmed by 6 bases and the J gene end by 1 base; junction bases not matched to a gene: 7. In nucleotides, the CDR3 is TGTGCCAGCAGCCATTGGACAGGGGGCGCGAACACTGAAGCTTTCTTT. Translated, it gives CASSHWTGGANTEAFF.

The rearrangement links TRBV9 to TRBJ2-1; 8 positions agree with TRBD2. The germline V gene has CDR1 SGDLS and CDR2 YYNGEE. This CDR3 spans 16 amino acids. V lost 5 bases and J lost 2; bases outside the gene matches: 9. Written as DNA, the CDR3 is TGTGCCAGCAGGGACAACCAACTAGCGGCCTACAATGAGCAGTTCTTC. This sequence encodes CASRDNQLAAYNEQFF. Drawing the rest from reference TRBV9 and TRBJ2-1, the complete variable domain is DSGVTQTPKHLITATGQRVTLRCSPRSGDLSVYWYQQSLDQGLQFLIQYYNGEERAKGNILERFSAQQFPDLHSELNLSSLELGDSALYFCASRDNQLAAYNEQFFGPGTRLTVL.